This T cell receptor beta chain was found in a study of T cell clonality in common variable immunodeficiency. Overall study results and limits: Fewer deletions and N-nucleotide insertions were reportedly seen in common variable immunodeficiency TCR beta sequences.

On this clone: Its antigen is not identified. Read coverage stops 3 residues before the CDR3 terminus; the germline J gene supplies the remainder.

Trimming cost V 5 bases and J 4 bases; bases outside gene matches: 6. CDR1 and CDR2 from the germline V gene are SNHLY and FYNNEI. This CDR3 contains 15 residues. Profiling relied on immunoSEQ multiplex PCR, and the TCRdb table lists in-frame clones only, not all of them. The table lists over 5,500 clones, with no singletons. The receptor was derived from a human donor with common variable immunodeficiency. The chain joins TRBV2 to TRBJ2-5, with TRBD2 matching 11 bases. Sequenced: peripheral blood mononuclear cells. CDR3 DNA, as far as it was read: TGTGCCAGCAGTCTAGCGGGAGGCGTTGGAGAGACC. Its translation is CASSLAGGVGET. The full CDR3 is CASSLAGGVGETQYF.